This T cell receptor (beta chain) originates from a study of T cell clusters in autoimmune cytopenias. Study-level points and caveats: TRB repertoire shifts in secondary cytopenia and chronic lymphocytic leukemia mostly reflected lymphoma, not autoimmunity. Primary autoimmune cytopenia patients appeared to lack physiological T cell clusters present in healthy donors.

The CDR3 extends over 18 amino acids. Germline assignment: CDR1 MNHEY and CDR2 SVGAGI. TRB rearrangements were amplified by touch-down multiplex PCR with mixed TRB-A/B primers. TCRdb reprocessed the multiplex PCR reads and keeps a single row for each CDR3 protein, giving no DNA. This sample's table has 5,500 to 8,500 distinct CDR3 sequences. About this clonotype: What it binds is not known.

TRB amplification used roughly 250 ng of peripheral blood genomic DNA. This rearrangement joins TRBV6-5 to TRBJ2-1; lacking DNA, the TRBD2 call made by TCRdb goes unchecked. The source material was peripheral blood. This clonotype originated in a human donor with an autoimmune cytopenia or autoimmune hepatitis (not recorded which). The CDR3 here is CASSTQGLAGRRYNEQFF.